Below are 16 T cell receptor beta chains sequenced from a single sample in a study of control samples from healthy donors and cancer patients. Clones were sequenced by immunoSEQ multiplex PCR, and TCRdb holds only the in-frame ones, with some missing. The table lists 70,000 or so clones, roughly 89% of them singletons. Sequencing was done on a sample of PBMCs. These receptors came from a man in his fifties or sixties with lung cancer.

The chain employs TRBV7-9 and TRBJ1-2; D remains ambiguous. Per germline, CDR1 SEHNR and CDR2 FQNEAQ (reference sequence). The V gene lost 5 bases and the J gene lost 4 bases, with 14 bases spanning the gap. The CDR3 extends over 14 amino acids. For the CDR3, the DNA is TGTGCCAGCAGCCCAAATAGTGGGCCCTATGGCTACACCTTC. Encoded protein: CASSPNSGPYGYTF.

V gene TRBV5-1 combines with J gene TRBJ1-5; possible D gene TRBD1, 5 bases. In germline, CDR1 is SGHRS, CDR2 YFSETQ. This CDR3 is built from 14 residues. Trimming removed 0 bases from V and 7 bases from J, with 11 bases in between. CDR3 coding DNA: TGCGCCAGCAGCTTGGCGGATCGGGGCCAGCCCCAGCATTTT. Its translation is CASSLADRGQPQHF.

This rearrangement joins TRBV24-1 to TRBJ2-1, with a possible D match to TRBD2 (5 bases). V shed 3 bases and J shed 8 bases, with 7 bases lying between them. The CDR3 is made up of 12 amino acids. The germline CDR1 and CDR2 sequences are KGHDR and SFDVKD. The chain's CDR3 is CATSDKGDEQFF. CDR3 nucleotides: TGTGCCACCAGTGATAAGGGAGATGAGCAGTTCTTC.

The rearrangement uses TRBV11-2 and TRBJ2-1; unclear D gene. In germline, CDR1 is SGHAT, CDR2 FQNNGV. V was shortened by 7 bases and J by 2 bases, with 9 bases between the two germline ends. CDR3 size: 13 residues. CDR3 sequence: CASTKYTYNEQFF. CDR3 bases: TGTGCCAGCACCAAATACACCTACAATGAGCAGTTCTTC. Full variable domain (missing parts from reference TRBV11-2 and TRBJ2-1): EAGVAQSPRYKIIEKRQSVAFWCNPISGHATLYWYQQILGQGPKLLIQFQNNGVVDDSQLPKDRFSAERLKGVDSTLKIQPAKLEDSAVYLCASTKYTYNEQFFGPGTRLTVL.

The CDR3 is CASSQDPGRLSYGGYTF. CDR3 sequence (DNA): TGTGCCAGCAGCCAAGACCCGGGCCGCCTCTCCTATGGTGGCTACACCTTC. V and J are TRBV3-1 (or the pseudogene TRBV3-2) and TRBJ1-2; D is unresolved. CDR3 length: 17 residues. Per the germline V gene, CDR1 is LGHDT and CDR2 is YNNKEL (reference sequence). V was clipped by 0 bases and J by 7 bases, with 21 bases between them.

The chain uses TRBV3-1 (or the pseudogene TRBV3-2) and TRBJ1-4, with 8 bases fitting TRBD1. The CDR3 is made up of 16 amino acids. The germline CDR1 and CDR2 sequences are LGHDT and YNNKEL (reference sequence). The J segment lost 8 bases and the V segment lost 4 bases, leaving 12 bases of the junction unmatched. CDR3 DNA sequence: TGTGCCAGCAGCCTTCGAGGGACAGGTAAAAAAGAAAAACTGTTTTTT. This sequence encodes CASSLRGTGKKEKLFF.

This sequence joins TRBV6-2 or TRBV6-3 and TRBJ2-1, with unresolved D. The CDR3 consists of 12 residues. Trimming shortened V by 2 bases and J by 4 bases, and 3 bases separated the two germline ends. CDR1 MNHEY and CDR2 SVGEGT come from the germline V gene. The CDR3 is CASSYTYNEQFF. Here the CDR3 DNA reads TGTGCCAGCAGTTACACGTACAATGAGCAGTTCTTC.

The sample holds one count of this clone. The V call is TRBV5-1, the J call TRBJ2-3; D unresolved. The germline CDR1 and CDR2 sequences are SGHRS and YFSETQ. This CDR3 comprises 11 residues. Trimming took off 6 bases at V and 2 bases at J, with 4 bases between the two ends. DNA for the CDR3: TGCGCCAGCAAATTCACAGATACGCAGTATTTT. It encodes CASKFTDTQYF.

CDR3 bases: TGTGCCAGCAGCTTAGTTCACACCCACAATGAGCAGTTCTTC. Translated: CASSLVHTHNEQFF. V is TRBV7-9 and J is TRBJ2-1; D gene unclear. The CDR3 spans 14 residues. Germline lookup yields CDR1 SEHNR and CDR2 FQNEAQ (reference sequence). V was clipped by 1 base and J by 5 bases, with 9 bases between them.

This chain links TRBV10-2 with TRBJ1-2; TRBD1 matches 7 bases. The V and J ends lost 5 bases and 5 bases, in that order; junction bases with no gene match: 8. In germline, CDR1 is WSHSY, CDR2 SAAADI. The CDR3 is 14 amino acids. The CDR3 nucleotides read TGCGCCAGCAGTTTGACAGGGCCCCCTTATGGCTACACCTTC. Encoded protein: CASSLTGPPYGYTF.

The chain carries TRBV12-3 or TRBV12-4 and TRBJ1-1; D is unresolved. V was cut by 4 bases and J by 7 bases, with 7 bases left in between. The CDR3 runs to 11 residues. The CDR3 region has the DNA TGTGCCAGCAGTTGGAACCTTGAAGCTTTCTTT. The encoded protein is CASSWNLEAFF.

Of note for this clone: The same CDR3 also results from other DNA sequences found in this sample. The gene calls are TRBV20-1 and TRBJ2-7; 9 nucleotides agree with TRBD2. This CDR3 is 15 amino acids long. Germline V lookup: CDR1 DFQATT, CDR2 SNEGSKA (reference sequence). The CDR3 bases are TGTAGTGCTAGTAGGCGGGGGGGCATAGGTTCCGAGCAGTACGTC. Encoded protein: CSASRRGGIGSEQYV.

The CDR3 DNA sequence: TGTGTATCGGACAGCGGCACCGGGGAGCTGTTTTTT. Translating it yields CVSDSGTGELFF. The V gene is TRBV24-1, the J gene TRBJ2-2; maybe TRBD1 (6 bases). The germline V gene has CDR1 KGHDR and CDR2 SFDVKD. The CDR3 is 12 amino acids.

The V gene is TRBV20-1, the J gene TRBJ2-1; perhaps TRBD1 as D (7 bases). This CDR3 spans 15 amino acids. V was clipped by 4 bases and J by 8 bases, with 21 bases between them. CDR1 and CDR2 from the germline V gene are DFQATT and SNEGSKA (reference sequence). CDR3 in DNA: TGCAGTGCTAATGAGGCAGGGGGGCGTGTCGATGAGCAGTTCTTC. Translating it yields CSANEAGGRVDEQFF.

This sequence joins TRBV5-1 and TRBJ2-6; D is undetermined. The V gene lost 2 bases and the J gene lost 4 bases, with 16 bases spanning the gap. Per germline, CDR1 SGHRS and CDR2 YFSETQ. The CDR3 length is 17 residues. The CDR3 DNA reads as TGCGCCAGCAGCTTCCTGGAAAGGGTGTCCGGGGCCAACGTCCTGACTTTC. It codes for CASSFLERVSGANVLTF.

CDR3 loop: CASRPRSTDTQYF. DNA of the CDR3: TGTGCCAGCAGACCTAGGTCCACAGATACGCAGTATTTT. The chain joins TRBV12-3 or TRBV12-4 to TRBJ2-3; D is unresolved. Trimming removed 6 bases from V and 2 bases from J, with 9 bases in between. The CDR3 is 13 residues long.